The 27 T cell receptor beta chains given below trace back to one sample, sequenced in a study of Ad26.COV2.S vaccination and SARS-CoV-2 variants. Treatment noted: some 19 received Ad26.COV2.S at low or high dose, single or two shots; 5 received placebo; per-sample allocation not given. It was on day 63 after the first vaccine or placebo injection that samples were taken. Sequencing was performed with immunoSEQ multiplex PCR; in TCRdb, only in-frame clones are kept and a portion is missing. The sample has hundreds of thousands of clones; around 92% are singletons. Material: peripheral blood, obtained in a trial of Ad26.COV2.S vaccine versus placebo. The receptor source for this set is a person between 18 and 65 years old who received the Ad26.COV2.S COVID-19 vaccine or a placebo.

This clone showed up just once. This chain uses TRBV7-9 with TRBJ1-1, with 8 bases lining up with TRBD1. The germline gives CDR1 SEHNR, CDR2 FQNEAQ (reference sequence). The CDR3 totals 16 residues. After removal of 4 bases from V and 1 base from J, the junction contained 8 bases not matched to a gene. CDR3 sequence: CASSSRSGTGNTEAFF. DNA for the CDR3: TGTGCCAGCAGCTCCCGGTCCGGGACAGGGAACACTGAAGCTTTCTTT.

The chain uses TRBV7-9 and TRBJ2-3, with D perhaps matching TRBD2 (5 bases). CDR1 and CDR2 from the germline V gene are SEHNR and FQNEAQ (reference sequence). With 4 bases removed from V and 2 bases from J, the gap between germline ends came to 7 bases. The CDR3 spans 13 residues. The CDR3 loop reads CASSSGFTDTQYF. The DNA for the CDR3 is TGTGCCAGCAGCTCGGGGTTCACAGATACGCAGTATTTT.

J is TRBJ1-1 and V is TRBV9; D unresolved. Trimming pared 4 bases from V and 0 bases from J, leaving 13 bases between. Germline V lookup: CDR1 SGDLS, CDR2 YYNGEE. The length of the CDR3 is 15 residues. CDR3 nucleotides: TGTGCCAGCAGCACGGAGGCCGACATGAACACTGAAGCTTTCTTT. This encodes CASSTEADMNTEAFF.

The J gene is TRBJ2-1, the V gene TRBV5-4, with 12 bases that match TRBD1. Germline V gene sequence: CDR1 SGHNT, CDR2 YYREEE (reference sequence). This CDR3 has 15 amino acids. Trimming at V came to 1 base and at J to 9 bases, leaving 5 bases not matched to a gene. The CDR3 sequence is CASSLPGQGASEQFF. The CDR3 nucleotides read TGTGCCAGCAGCTTGCCGGGACAGGGGGCGAGTGAGCAGTTCTTC.

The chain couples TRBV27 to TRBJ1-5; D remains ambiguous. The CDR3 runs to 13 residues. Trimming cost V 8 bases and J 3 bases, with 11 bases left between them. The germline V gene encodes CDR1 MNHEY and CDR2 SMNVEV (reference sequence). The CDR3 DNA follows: TGTGCCAGCGGAAGACGGATCAATCAGCCCCAGCATTTT. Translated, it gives CASGRRINQPQHF.

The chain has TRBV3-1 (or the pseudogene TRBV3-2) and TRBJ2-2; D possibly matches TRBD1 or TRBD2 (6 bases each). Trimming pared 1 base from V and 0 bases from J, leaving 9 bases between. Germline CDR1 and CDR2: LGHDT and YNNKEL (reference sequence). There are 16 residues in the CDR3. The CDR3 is CASSQVGGANTGELFF. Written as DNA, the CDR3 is TGTGCCAGCAGCCAAGTCGGGGGCGCGAACACCGGGGAGCTGTTTTTT.

CDR3 loop: CASSRDRQVEKLFF. The CDR3 DNA sequence: TGTGCCAGCAGTCGGGACAGACAAGTTGAAAAACTGTTTTTT. J is TRBJ1-4 and V is TRBV2, with 7 bases lining up with TRBD1. J lost 7 bases, V lost 5 bases, and 7 bases had no gene match. Germline loops: CDR1 SNHLY, CDR2 FYNNEI. The CDR3 is 14 amino acids.

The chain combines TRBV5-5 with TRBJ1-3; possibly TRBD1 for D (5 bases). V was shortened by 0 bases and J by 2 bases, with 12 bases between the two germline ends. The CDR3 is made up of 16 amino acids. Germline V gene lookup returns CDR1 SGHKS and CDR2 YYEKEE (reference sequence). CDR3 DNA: TGTGCCAGCAGCTTGGCCCGGGGGGAACCTGGAAACACCATATATTTT. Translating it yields CASSLARGEPGNTIYF.

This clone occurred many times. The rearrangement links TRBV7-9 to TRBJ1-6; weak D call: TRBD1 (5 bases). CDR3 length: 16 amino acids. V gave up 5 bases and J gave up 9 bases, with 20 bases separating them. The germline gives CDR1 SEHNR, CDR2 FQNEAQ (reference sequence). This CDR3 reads CASSPPLGAVGSPLHF. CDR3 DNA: TGTGCCAGCAGCCCACCCCTCGGGGCGGTGGGTTCACCCCTCCACTTT.

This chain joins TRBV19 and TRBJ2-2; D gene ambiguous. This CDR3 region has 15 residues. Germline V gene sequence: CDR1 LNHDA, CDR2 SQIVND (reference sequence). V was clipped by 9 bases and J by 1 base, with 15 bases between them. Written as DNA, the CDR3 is TGTGCCAGCAACCCCCGGCCAGGGAACACCGGGGAGCTGTTTTTT. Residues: CASNPRPGNTGELFF.

Here the CDR3 reads CASRDGAMTGREQYF. CDR3 in DNA: TGTGCCAGCAGGGATGGGGCAATGACAGGGCGTGAGCAGTACTTC. The chain combines TRBV6-5 with TRBJ2-7; 7 bases agree with TRBD1. CDR1 and CDR2 from the germline V gene are MNHEY and SVGAGI. The CDR3 extends over 15 amino acids. J lost 7 bases, V lost 6 bases, and 15 bases had no gene match.

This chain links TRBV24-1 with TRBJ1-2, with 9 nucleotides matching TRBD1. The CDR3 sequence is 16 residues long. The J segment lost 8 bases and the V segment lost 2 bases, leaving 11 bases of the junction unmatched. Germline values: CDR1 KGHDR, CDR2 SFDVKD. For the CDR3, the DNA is TGTGCCACCAGTGATTCGGTGGCGGGACAGGGTTACGGCTACACCTTC. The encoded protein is CATSDSVAGQGYGYTF.

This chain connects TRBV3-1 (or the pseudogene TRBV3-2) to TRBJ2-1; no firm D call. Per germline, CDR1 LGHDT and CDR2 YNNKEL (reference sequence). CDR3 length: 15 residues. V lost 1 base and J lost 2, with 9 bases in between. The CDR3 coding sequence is TGTGCCAGCAGCCAAGGGGTAGGTCCCTACAATGAGCAGTTCTTC. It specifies CASSQGVGPYNEQFF.

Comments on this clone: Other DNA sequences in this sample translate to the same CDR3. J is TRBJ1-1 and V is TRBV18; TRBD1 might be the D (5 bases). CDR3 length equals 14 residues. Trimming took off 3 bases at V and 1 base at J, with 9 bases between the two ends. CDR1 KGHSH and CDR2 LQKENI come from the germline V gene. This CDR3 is CASSPLGGNTEAFF. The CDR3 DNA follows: TGTGCCAGCTCACCTCTTGGGGGGAACACTGAAGCTTTCTTT.

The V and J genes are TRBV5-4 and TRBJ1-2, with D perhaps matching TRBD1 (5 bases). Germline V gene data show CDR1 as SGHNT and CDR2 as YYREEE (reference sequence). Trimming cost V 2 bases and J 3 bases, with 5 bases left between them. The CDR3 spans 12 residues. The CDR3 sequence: CASSFRDYGYTF. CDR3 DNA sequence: TGTGCCAGCAGCTTCAGGGACTATGGCTACACCTTC.

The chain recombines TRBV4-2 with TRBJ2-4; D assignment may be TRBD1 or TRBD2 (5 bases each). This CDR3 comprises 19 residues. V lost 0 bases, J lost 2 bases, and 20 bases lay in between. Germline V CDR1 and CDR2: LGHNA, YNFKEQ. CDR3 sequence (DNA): TGTGCCAGCAGCCAAGATCCAGGGCCCCTAGCAGAATCCAAAAACATTCAGTACTTC. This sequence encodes CASSQDPGPLAESKNIQYF.

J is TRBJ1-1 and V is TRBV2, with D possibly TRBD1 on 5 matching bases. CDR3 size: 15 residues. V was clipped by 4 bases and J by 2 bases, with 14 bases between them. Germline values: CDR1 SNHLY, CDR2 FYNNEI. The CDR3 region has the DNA TGTGCCAGCAGTGGGGGCGCAGGGCCCAACACTGAAGCTTTCTTT. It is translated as CASSGGAGPNTEAFF.

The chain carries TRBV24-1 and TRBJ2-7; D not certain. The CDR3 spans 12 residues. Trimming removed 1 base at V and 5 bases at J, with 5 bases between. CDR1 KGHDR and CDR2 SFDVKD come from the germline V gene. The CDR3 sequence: CATSDFRDEQYF. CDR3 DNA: TGTGCCACCAGTGATTTTAGGGACGAGCAGTACTTC.

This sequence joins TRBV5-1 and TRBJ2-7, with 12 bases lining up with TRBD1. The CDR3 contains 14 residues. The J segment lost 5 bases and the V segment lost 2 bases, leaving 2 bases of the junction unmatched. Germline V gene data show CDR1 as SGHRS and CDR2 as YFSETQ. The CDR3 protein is CASSFGTGGDEQYF. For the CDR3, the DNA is TGCGCCAGCAGCTTCGGGACAGGGGGCGACGAGCAGTACTTC.

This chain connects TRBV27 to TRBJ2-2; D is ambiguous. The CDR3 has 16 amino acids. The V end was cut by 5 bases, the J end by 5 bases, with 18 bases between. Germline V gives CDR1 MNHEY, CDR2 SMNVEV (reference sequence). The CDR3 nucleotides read TGTGCCAGCAGTCCTAGTGGTACCCGTAGGACCGGGGAGCTGTTTTTT. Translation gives CASSPSGTRRTGELFF.

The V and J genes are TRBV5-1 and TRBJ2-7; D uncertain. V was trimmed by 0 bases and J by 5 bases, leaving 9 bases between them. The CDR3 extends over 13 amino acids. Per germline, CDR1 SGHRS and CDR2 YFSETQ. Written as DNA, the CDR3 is TGCGCCAGCAGCTTGGCCGGAGCGAACGAGCAGTACTTC. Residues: CASSLAGANEQYF.

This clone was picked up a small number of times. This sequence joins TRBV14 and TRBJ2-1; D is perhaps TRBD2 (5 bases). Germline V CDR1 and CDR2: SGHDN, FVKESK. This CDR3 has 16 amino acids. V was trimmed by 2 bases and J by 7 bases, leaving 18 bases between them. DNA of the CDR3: TGTGCCAGCAGCCAATTCGGGAATTTATTGTGGAATGAGCAGTTCTTC. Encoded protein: CASSQFGNLLWNEQFF.

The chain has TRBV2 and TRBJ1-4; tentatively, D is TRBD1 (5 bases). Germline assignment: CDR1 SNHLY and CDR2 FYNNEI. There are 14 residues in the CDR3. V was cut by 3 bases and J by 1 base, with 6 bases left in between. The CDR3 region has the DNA TGTGCCAGCAGTGATCAGGGAACTAATGAAAAACTGTTTTTT. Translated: CASSDQGTNEKLFF.

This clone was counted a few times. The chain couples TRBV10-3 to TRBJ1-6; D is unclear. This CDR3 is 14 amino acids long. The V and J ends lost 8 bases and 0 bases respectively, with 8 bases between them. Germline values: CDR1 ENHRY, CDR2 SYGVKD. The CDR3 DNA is TGTGCCATCGGAGCGAGCTCCTATAATTCACCCCTCCACTTT. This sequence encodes CAIGASSYNSPLHF.

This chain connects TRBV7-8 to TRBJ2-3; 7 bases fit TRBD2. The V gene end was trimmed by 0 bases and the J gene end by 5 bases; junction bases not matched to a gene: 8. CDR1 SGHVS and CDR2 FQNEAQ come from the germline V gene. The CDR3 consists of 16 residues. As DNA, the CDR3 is TGTGCCAGCAGCTTAGCTGGCGGGAGACGGGTAGATACGCAGTATTTT. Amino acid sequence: CASSLAGGRRVDTQYF.

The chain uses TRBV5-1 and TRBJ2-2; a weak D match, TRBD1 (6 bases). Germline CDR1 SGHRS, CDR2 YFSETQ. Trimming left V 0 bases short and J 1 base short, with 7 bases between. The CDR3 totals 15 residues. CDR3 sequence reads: CASSLAGQNTGELFF. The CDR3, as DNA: TGCGCCAGCAGCTTGGCGGGACAGAACACCGGGGAGCTGTTTTTT.

CDR3: CASSYSGDRDGYTF. As DNA, the CDR3 is TGTGCCAGCAGTTACTCCGGGGACAGGGATGGCTACACCTTC. The chain uses TRBV6-6 and TRBJ1-2; 9 positions match TRBD1. Germline CDR1 reads MNHNY; CDR2 reads SVGAGI (reference sequence). The V and J ends lost 0 bases and 6 bases, in that order; junction bases with no gene match: 2. The CDR3 runs 14 residues.